This entry is about one TCR beta chain. This clonotype was observed many times. There is no known antigen for this receptor. Nothing much larger sits one base from this clone, and base qualities are not available. TCR beta CDR3 regions were amplified from RNA transcripts. A first-round RT-PCR of the TCR CDR3 used the HTBI primer set with the Qiagen OneStep RT-PCR kit. Libraries were constructed in a second round of multiplex PCR, after which size selection and purification were performed. Paired-end sequencing of the libraries was performed with 100 bp reads on an Illumina HiSeq2000. The study's processing was this. SOAPnuke was used to process the raw data, removing reads that contained adapters or uncalled bases, had a mean Phred below 15, or lacked an exact match to the constant primer or identifier. COPE v1.2.5 was used to merge the high-quality paired reads, and each unique nucleotide sequence was defined as a clonotype. Clonotypes were aligned to IMGT TRBV, TRBD and TRBJ reference segments using MiTCR v1.1. Only V-J combinations with frequency above 0.0001, covering about 99% of repertoires, were analysed. A TCS score was defined as the ratio of F50 (clonal expansion) to E x V (chaos), with BLOSUM62-based TCRdist applied between CDR3 peptides within each V-J. Welch's t-statistics and random forest reduced roughly 500 V-J features to roughly 13, which were used in a naive Bayes classifier (R e1071). TCRdb trimmed the raw reads at Q25, called clones with MiXCR and kept productive beta chains. Every entry covers one CDR3 protein and lists the most common genes and DNA from its rows. The V and J calls were determined by TCRdb, not by the authors. The sample profile shows roughly 700,000 distinct CDR3 sequences; 17% of them were found once. Around a sixth of the sample is taken by the ten largest.

Stable Graves' hyperthyroidism was defined as the absence of progression to ophthalmopathy over 18 months of follow-up. Hyperthyroidism patients were newly diagnosed, with disease duration under 2 months, and aged 18 to 65 years. Any patient with an uncontrolled infection, another autoimmune disease, pregnancy or lactation was excluded. Diagnoses were based on clinical symptoms, serum thyroxine and TRAb, thyroid ultrasound and orbital computed tomography. PBMCs were isolated from about 9.1 ml of fresh peripheral blood by Ficoll-Paque density gradient centrifugation. Total RNA was extracted using Trizol reagent, and RNA quality was assessed on an Agilent 2100 Bioanalyzer. V trim: 5 bases; J trim: 4 bases; unmatched bases: 6. The cysteine opens and the phenylalanine closes a CDR3 of 15 amino acids. This entry keeps only the CDR3 DNA: 45 bases, framed from base 1. Based on the germline V gene (reference sequence), the CDR1 and CDR2 sequences are MNHEY and SMNVEV.

The data derive from a study of T cells in Graves' hyperthyroidism and ophthalmopathy (dated by TCRdb to about 2019). Context from the whole study: Peripheral blood samples were taken at the time of initial diagnosis, prior to any treatment. The paper describes TCR Vbeta CDR3 sequencing of 135 peripheral blood samples, made up of 43 ophthalmopathy patients, 70 to 75 hyperthyroidism patients and approximately 17 progressor patients. Prospective prediction of ophthalmopathy was tested in an independent validation cohort consisting of 18 to 20 hyperthyroidism patients and more than 15 patients who later progressed to ophthalmopathy. A discovery cohort of around 100 patients, roughly 40 with Graves' ophthalmopathy and roughly 59 with stable Graves' hyperthyroidism, was used to find distinguishing TCR V-J signatures. After blood sampling, hyperthyroidism patients were treated with methimazole at a starting dose of 30 mg daily, and ophthalmopathy patients were treated with high-dose intravenous methylprednisolone. The study also compared thyroid tissue and blood T-cell repertoires from more than 5 Graves' hyperthyroidism patients. The roughly 90 discovery patients were divided at random into training and test sets in a 7:3 ratio.

The paper's findings and limits, for the study overall: Ophthalmopathy was separated from stable hyperthyroidism by a 13 V-J signature model, with roughly 88% sensitivity and 81% to 83% specificity obtained in cross-validation and 80%/75% obtained in testing. During validation, the model predicted progression to ophthalmopathy a median of about 6.5 months ahead of onset, with almost 71% sensitivity and 72.22% specificity. Most expanded thyroid clonotypes (frequency above 0.001) were also detected in blood, suggesting blood repertoires may reflect thyroid immune responses. No statistical method was used to fix the sample size in advance, and group allocation was not hidden from the investigators.

The material sequenced was blood. The source of this sequence is a middle-aged man with Graves' hyperthyroidism. The chain was built from TRBV27 and TRBJ2-1, and 9 bases in between align with TRBD2. CDR3 reads: CASSPASGVYNEQFF. In nucleotide form, the sequence is TGTGCCAGCAGTCCCGCTAGCGGGGTATACAATGAGCAGTTCTTC.